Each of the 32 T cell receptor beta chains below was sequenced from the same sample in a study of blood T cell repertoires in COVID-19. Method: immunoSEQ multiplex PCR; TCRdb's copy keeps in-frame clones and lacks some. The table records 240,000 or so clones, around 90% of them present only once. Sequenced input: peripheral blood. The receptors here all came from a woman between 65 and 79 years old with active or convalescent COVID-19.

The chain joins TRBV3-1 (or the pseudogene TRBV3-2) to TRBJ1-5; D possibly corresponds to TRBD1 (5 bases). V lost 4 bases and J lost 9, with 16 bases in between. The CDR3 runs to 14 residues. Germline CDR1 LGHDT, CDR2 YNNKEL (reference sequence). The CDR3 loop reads CASSPSGGGRPQHF. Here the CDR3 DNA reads TGTGCCAGCAGCCCTTCGGGGGGAGGTCGGCCCCAGCATTTT.

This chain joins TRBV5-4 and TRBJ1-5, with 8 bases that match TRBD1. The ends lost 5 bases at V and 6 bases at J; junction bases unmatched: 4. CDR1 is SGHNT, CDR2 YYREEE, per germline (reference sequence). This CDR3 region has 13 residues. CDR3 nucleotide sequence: TGTGCCAGCAGTTTTGACAGGGGTCAGCCCCAGCATTTT. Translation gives CASSFDRGQPQHF.

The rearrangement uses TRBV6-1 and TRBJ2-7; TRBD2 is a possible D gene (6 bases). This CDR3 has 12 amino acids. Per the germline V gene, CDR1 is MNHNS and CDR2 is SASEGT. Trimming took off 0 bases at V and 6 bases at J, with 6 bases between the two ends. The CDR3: CASSEARGEQYF. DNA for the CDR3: TGTGCCAGCAGTGAAGCGCGGGGCGAGCAGTACTTC.

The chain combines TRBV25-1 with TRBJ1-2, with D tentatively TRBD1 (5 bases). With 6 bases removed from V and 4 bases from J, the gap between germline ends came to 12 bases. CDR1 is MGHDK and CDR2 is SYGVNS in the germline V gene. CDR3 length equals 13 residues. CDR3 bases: TGTGCCAGCAGGGGGGGAATCGGCTATGGCTACACCTTC. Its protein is CASRGGIGYGYTF.

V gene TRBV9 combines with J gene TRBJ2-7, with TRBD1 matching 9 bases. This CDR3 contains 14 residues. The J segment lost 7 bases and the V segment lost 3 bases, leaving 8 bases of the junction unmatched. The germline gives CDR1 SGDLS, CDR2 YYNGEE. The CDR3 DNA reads TGTGCCAGCAGCGGGGGGACAGGGAGAGTTGAGCAGTACTTC. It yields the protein CASSGGTGRVEQYF.

The CDR3 loop reads CASSLQGNQETQYF. The CDR3 DNA sequence: TGCGCCAGCAGCTTGCAGGGGAACCAAGAGACCCAGTACTTC. The chain carries TRBV5-1 and TRBJ2-5; D possibly corresponds to TRBD1 (6 bases). The CDR3 contains 14 residues. Germline V gives CDR1 SGHRS, CDR2 YFSETQ. The ends were cut back, 1 base at V and 0 bases at J, with 7 bases in the middle.

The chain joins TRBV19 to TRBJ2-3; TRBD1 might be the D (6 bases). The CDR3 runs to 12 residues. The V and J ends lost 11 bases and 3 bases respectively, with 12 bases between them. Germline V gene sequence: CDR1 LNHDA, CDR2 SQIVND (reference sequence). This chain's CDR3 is CASDSLTDTQYF. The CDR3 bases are TGTGCCTCGGACAGTCTGACAGATACGCAGTATTTT.

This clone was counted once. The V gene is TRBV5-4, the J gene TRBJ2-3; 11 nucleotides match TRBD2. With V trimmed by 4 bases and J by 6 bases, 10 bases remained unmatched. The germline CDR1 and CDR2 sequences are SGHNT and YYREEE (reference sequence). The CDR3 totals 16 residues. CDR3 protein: CASSPFSGGAGDTQYF. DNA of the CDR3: TGTGCCAGCAGCCCGTTTAGCGGGGGGGCAGGGGATACGCAGTATTTT. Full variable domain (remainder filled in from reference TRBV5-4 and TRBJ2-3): ETGVTQSPTHLIKTRGQQVTLRCSSQSGHNTVSWYQQALGQGPQFIFQYYREEENGRGNFPPRFSGLQFPNYSSELNVNALELDDSALYLCASSPFSGGAGDTQYFGPGTRLTVL.

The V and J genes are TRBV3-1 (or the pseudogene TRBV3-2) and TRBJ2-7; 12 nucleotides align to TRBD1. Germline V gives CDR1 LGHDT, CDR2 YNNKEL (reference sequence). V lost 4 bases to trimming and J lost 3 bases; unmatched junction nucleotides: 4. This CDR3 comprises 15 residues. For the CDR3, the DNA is TGTGCCAGCAGCCTGGGACAGGGGGCCGTCTACGAGCAGTACTTC. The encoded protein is CASSLGQGAVYEQYF.

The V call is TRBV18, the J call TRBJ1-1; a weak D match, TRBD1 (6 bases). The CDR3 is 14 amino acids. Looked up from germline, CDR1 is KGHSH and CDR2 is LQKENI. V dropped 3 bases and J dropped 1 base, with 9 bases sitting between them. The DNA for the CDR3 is TGTGCCAGCTCACCGGGGGCCCCGAACACTGAAGCTTTCTTT. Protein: CASSPGAPNTEAFF.

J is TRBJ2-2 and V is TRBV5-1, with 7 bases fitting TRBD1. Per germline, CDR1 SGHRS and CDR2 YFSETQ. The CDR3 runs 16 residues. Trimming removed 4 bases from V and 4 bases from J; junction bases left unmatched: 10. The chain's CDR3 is CASSPGGQARTGELFF. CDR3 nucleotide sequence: TGCGCCAGCAGCCCGGGCGGACAGGCTCGCACCGGGGAGCTGTTTTTT.

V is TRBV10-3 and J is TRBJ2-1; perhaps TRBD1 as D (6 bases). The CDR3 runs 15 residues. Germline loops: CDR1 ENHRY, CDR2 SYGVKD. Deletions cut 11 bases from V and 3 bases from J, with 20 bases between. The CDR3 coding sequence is TGTGCCGCCACCCCCAGACAGGACATCTACAATGAGCAGTTCTTC. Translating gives CAATPRQDIYNEQFF.

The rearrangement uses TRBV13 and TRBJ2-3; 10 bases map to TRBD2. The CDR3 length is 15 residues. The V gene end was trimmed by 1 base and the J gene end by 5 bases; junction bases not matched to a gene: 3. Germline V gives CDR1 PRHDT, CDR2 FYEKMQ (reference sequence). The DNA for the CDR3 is TGTGCCAGCAGCTTAGAGCGGGGGGGTCAAGATACGCAGTATTTT. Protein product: CASSLERGGQDTQYF.

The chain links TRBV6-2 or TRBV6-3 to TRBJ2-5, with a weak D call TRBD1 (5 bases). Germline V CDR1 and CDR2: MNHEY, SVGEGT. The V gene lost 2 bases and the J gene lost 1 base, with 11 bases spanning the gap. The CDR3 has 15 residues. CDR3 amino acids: CASSYLLGAQETQYF. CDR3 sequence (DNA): TGTGCCAGCAGTTACCTCCTAGGGGCCCAAGAGACCCAGTACTTC.

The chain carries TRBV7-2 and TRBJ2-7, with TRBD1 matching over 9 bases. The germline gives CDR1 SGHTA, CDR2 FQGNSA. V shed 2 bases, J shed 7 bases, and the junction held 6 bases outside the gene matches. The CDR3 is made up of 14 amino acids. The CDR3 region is CASSLPGQGREQYF. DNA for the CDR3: TGTGCCAGCAGCTTACCGGGACAGGGTCGAGAGCAGTACTTC.

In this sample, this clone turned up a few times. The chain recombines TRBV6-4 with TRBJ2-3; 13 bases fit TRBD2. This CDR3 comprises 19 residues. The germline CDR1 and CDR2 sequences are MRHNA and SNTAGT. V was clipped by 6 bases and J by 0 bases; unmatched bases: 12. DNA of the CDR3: TGTGCCAGCAGGGACACTAGCGGGGGGGCCATGTTGAGCACAGATACGCAGTATTTT. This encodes CASRDTSGGAMLSTDTQYF.

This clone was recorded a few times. CDR3 region: CASSLGVNYGYTF. The CDR3 DNA reads TGTGCCAGCAGCTTAGGCGTAAACTATGGCTACACCTTC. V is TRBV11-2 and J is TRBJ1-2, with no clear D. V was cut by 1 base and J by 2 bases, with 5 bases left in between. Germline lookup yields CDR1 SGHAT and CDR2 FQNNGV. This CDR3 is built from 13 residues.

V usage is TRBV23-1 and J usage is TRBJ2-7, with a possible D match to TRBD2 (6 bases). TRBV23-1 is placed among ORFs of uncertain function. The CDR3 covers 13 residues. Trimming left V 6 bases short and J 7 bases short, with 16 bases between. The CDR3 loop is CASRHNRAGEQYF. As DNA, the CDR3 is TGCGCCAGCAGACACAATCGGGCGGGAGAGCAGTACTTC.

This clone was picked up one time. CDR3 sequence: CASSLTGQSYGYTF. The CDR3 nucleotides are TGTGCCAGTAGTCTTACGGGACAGAGCTATGGCTACACCTTC. The rearrangement links TRBV19 to TRBJ1-2; 7 bases match TRBD1. The CDR3 is made up of 14 amino acids. Germline CDR1 reads LNHDA; CDR2 reads SQIVND (reference sequence). V lost 5 bases, J lost 4 bases, and 7 bases stayed unmatched.

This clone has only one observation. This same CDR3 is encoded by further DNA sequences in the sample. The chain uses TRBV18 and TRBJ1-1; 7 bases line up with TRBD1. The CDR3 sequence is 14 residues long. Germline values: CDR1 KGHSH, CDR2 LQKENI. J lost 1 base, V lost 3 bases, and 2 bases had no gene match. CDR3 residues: CASSPGTENTEAFF. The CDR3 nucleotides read TGTGCCAGCTCACCGGGGACAGAGAACACTGAAGCTTTCTTT.

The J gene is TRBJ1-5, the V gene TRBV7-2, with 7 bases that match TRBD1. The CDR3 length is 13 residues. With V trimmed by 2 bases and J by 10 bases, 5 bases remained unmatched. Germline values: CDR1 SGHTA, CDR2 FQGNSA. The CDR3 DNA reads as TGTGCCAGCAGCTTAAACAGGGGCGAACCCCAGCATTTT. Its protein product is CASSLNRGEPQHF.

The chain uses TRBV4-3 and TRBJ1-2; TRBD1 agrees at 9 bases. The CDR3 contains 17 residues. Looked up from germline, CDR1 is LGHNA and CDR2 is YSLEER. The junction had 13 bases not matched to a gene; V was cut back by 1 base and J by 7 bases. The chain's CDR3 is CASSQGKGLGQGGGYTF. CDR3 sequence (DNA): TGCGCCAGCAGCCAAGGAAAGGGGTTGGGACAGGGAGGTGGCTACACCTTC.

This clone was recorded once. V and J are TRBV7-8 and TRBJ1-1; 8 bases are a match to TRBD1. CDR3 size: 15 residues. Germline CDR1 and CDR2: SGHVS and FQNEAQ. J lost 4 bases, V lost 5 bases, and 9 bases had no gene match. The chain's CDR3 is CASSPHRGEGTEAFF. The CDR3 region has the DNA TGTGCCAGCAGCCCTCACAGGGGGGAGGGCACTGAAGCTTTCTTT.

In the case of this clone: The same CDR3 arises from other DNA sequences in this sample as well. In DNA form, the CDR3 reads TGTGCCAGCAGCGTATCCGGACAGGGTGACTATGGCTACACCTTC. Translating gives CASSVSGQGDYGYTF. The chain couples TRBV9 to TRBJ1-2; 8 bases align to TRBD1. The CDR3 contains 15 residues. Germline CDR1 reads SGDLS; CDR2 reads YYNGEE. Losses at the gene ends were 1 base for V and 3 bases for J; bases not matched to a gene: 5. The full variable domain, with the rest looked up from reference TRBV9 and TRBJ1-2, is DSGVTQTPKHLITATGQRVTLRCSPRSGDLSVYWYQQSLDQGLQFLIQYYNGEERAKGNILERFSAQQFPDLHSELNLSSLELGDSALYFCASSVSGQGDYGYTFGSGTRLTVV.

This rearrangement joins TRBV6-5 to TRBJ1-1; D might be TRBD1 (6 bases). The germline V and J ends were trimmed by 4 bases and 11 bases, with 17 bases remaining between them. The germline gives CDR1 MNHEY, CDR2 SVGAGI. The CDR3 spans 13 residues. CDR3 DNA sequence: TGTGCCAGCAGTTCCCCCCGGGGGGCGCGGGCTTTCTTT. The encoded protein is CASSSPRGARAFF.

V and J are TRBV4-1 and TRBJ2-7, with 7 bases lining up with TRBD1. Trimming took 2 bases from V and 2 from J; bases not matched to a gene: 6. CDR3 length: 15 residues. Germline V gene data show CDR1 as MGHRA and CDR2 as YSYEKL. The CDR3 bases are TGCGCCAGCAGCCAACTACAGGGGCAGGCCTACGAGCAGTACTTC. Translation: CASSQLQGQAYEQYF.

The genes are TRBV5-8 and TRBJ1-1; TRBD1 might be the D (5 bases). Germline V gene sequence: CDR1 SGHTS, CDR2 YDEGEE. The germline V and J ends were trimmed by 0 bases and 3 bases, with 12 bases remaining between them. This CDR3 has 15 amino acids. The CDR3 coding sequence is TGTGCCAGCAGCTTGGTGATAGGGGTGTACACTGAAGCTTTCTTT. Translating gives CASSLVIGVYTEAFF.

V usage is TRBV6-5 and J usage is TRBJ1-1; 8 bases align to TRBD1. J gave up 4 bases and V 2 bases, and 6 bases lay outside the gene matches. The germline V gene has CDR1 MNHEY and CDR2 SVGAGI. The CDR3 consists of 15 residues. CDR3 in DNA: TGTGCCAGCAGTTACCAACAGGGGGTTTCCACTGAAGCTTTCTTT. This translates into CASSYQQGVSTEAFF.

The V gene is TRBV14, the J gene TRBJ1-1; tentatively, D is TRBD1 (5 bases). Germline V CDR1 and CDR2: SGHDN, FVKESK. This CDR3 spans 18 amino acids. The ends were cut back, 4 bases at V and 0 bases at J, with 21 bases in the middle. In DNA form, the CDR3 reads TGTGCCAGCAGCCGCAGGGAGGTGGGACTGTTCATGAACACTGAAGCTTTCTTT. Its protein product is CASSRREVGLFMNTEAFF.

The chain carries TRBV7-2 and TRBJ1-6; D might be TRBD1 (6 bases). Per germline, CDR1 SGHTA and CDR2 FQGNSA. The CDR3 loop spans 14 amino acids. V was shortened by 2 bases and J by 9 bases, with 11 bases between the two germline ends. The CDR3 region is CASSLRQDGSPLHF. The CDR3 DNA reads TGTGCCAGCAGCTTAAGACAGGACGGTTCACCCCTCCACTTT. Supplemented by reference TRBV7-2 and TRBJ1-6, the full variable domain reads GAGVSQSPSNKVTEKGKDVELRCDPISGHTALYWYRQSLGQGLEFLIYFQGNSAPDKSGLPSDRFSAERTGGSVSTLTIQRTQQEDSAVYLCASSLRQDGSPLHFGNGTRLTVT.

DNA of the CDR3: TGTGCCAGCAGCCTTATACCCCTACGCCAGGCCGTTAATGAAAAACTGTTTTTT. It encodes CASSLIPLRQAVNEKLFF. The rearrangement links TRBV3-1 (or the pseudogene TRBV3-2) to TRBJ1-4; D uncertain. CDR3 length: 18 residues. V was trimmed by 4 bases and J by 4 bases, leaving 22 bases between them. Germline CDR1 and CDR2: LGHDT and YNNKEL (reference sequence).

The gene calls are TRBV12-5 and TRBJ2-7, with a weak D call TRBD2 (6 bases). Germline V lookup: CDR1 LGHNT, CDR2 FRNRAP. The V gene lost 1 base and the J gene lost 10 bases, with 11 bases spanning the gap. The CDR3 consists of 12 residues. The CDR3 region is CASGLGDSVQYF. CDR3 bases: TGTGCTAGTGGTTTGGGGGACTCTGTACAGTACTTC.